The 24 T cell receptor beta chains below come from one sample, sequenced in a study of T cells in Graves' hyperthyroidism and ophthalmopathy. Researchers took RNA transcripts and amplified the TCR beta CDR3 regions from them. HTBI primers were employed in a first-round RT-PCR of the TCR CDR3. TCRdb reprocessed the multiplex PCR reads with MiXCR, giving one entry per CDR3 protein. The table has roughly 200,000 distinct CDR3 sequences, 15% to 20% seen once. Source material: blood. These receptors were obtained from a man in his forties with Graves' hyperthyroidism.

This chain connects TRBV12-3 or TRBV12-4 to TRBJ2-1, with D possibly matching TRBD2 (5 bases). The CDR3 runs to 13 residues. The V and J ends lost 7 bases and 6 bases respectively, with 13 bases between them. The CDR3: CASIKTSGNEQFF. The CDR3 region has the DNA TGTGCCAGCATTAAGACAAGCGGCAATGAGCAGTTCTTC.

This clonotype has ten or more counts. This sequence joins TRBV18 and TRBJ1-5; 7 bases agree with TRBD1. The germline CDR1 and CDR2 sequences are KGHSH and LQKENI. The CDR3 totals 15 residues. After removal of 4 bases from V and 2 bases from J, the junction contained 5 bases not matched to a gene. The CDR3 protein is CASSLRGGGNQPQHF. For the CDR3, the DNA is TGTGCCAGCTCACTCAGGGGGGGGGGCAATCAGCCCCAGCATTTT.

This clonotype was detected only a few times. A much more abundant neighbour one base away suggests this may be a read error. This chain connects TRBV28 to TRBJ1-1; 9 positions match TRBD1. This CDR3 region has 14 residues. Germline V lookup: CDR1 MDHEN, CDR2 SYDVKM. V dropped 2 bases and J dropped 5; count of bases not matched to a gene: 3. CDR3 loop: CASSLPGTGTEAFF. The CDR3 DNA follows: TGTGCCAGCAGTTTACCCGGGACAGGGACTGAAGCTTTCTTT.

CDR3 sequence: CASSPPTTGGTEKLFF. The CDR3 DNA follows: TGTGCCAGCTCACCACCAACCACAGGGGGGACTGAAAAACTGTTTTTT. The rearrangement joins TRBV18 to TRBJ1-4, with 8 bases aligning to TRBD1. Looked up from germline, CDR1 is KGHSH and CDR2 is LQKENI. The CDR3 extends over 16 amino acids. J was trimmed by 7 bases and V by 0 bases; bases with no gene match: 7.

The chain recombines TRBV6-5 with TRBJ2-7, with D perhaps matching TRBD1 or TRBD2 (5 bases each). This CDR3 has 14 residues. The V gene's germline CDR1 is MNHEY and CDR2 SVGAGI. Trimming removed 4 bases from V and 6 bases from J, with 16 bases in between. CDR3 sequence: CASSLFSGTAEQYF. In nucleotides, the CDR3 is TGTGCCAGCAGTTTATTTTCCGGGACCGCCGAGCAGTACTTC.

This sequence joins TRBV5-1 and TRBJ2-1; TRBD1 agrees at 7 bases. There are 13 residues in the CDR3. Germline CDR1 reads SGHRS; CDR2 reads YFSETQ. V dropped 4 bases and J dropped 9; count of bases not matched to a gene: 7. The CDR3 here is CASSTRGPGEQFF. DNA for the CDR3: TGCGCCAGCAGCACGAGGGGGCCCGGTGAGCAGTTCTTC.

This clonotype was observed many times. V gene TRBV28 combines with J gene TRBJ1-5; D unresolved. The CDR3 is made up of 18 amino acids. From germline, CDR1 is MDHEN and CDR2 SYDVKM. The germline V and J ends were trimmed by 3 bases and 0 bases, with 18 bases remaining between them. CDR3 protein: CASSFYRSRPYSNQPQHF. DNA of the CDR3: TGTGCCAGCAGTTTTTACAGATCGCGTCCTTATAGCAATCAGCCCCAGCATTTT.

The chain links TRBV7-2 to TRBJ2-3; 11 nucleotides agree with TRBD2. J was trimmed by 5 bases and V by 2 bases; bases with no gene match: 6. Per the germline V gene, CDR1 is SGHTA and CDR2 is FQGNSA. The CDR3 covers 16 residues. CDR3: CASSLRSSGGQDTQYF. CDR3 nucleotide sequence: TGTGCCAGCAGCTTAAGGTCTAGCGGGGGGCAAGATACGCAGTATTTT.

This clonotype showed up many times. The CDR3 DNA follows: TGTGCCAGCAGTTCTACAGGGCTGGGCAATCAGCCCCAGCATTTT. It specifies CASSSTGLGNQPQHF. The rearrangement joins TRBV6-6 to TRBJ1-5, with D tentatively TRBD1 (6 bases). Germline V lookup: CDR1 MNHNY, CDR2 SVGAGI (reference sequence). This CDR3 is built from 15 residues. V gave up 4 bases and J gave up 2 bases, with 12 bases separating them.

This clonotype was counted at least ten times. CDR3 sequence (DNA): TGTGCCAGCAGTTTGGGCAGAAGATCCGACGAGCAGTACTTC. It specifies CASSLGRRSDEQYF. This chain links TRBV7-9 with TRBJ2-7; unclear D gene. This CDR3 is built from 14 residues. The V gene's germline CDR1 is SEHNR and CDR2 FQNEAQ (reference sequence). V was shortened by 6 bases and J by 5 bases, with 17 bases between the two germline ends.

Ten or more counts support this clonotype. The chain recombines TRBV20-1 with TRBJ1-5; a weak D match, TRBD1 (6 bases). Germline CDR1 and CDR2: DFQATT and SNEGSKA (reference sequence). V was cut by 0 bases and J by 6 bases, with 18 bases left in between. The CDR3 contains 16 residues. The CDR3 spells CSARDRVAGAGQPQHF. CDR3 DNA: TGCAGTGCTAGAGATCGGGTAGCGGGGGCAGGTCAGCCCCAGCATTTT.

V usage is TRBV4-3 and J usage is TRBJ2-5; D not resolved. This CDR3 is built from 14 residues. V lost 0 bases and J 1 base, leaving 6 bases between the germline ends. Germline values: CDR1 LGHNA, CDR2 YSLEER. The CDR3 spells CASSQEYTQETQYF. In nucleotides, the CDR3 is TGCGCCAGCAGCCAAGAGTACACCCAAGAGACCCAGTACTTC.

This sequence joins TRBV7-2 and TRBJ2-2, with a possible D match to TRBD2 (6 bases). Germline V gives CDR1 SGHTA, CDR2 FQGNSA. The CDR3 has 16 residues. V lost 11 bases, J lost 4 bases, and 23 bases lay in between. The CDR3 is CASRGRSAWGTGELFF. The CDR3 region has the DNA TGTGCCTCCCGAGGGAGGTCCGCTTGGGGCACCGGGGAGCTGTTTTTT.

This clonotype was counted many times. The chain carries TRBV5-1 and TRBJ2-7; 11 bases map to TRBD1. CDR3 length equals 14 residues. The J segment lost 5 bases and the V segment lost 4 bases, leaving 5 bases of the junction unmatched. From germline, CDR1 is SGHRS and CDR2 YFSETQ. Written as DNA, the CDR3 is TGCGCCAGCAGCGAAGGACAGGGGGCCGACGAGCAGTACTTC. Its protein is CASSEGQGADEQYF.

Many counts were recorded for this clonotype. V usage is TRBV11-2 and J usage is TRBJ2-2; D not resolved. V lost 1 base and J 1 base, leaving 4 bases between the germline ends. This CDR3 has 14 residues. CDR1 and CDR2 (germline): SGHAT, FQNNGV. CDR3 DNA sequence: TGTGCCAGCAGCTTAGGGAGGAACACCGGGGAGCTGTTTTTT. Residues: CASSLGRNTGELFF.

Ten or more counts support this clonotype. The CDR3 loop is CASSLSGVYATSTDTQYF. The CDR3 DNA reads as TGTGCCAGCAGTTTATCAGGGGTATACGCTACTAGCACAGATACGCAGTATTTT. The chain recombines TRBV28 with TRBJ2-3; the D gene is possibly TRBD1 (6 bases). Germline V gene sequence: CDR1 MDHEN, CDR2 SYDVKM. V dropped 1 base and J dropped 0 bases, with 17 bases sitting between them. This CDR3 spans 18 amino acids.

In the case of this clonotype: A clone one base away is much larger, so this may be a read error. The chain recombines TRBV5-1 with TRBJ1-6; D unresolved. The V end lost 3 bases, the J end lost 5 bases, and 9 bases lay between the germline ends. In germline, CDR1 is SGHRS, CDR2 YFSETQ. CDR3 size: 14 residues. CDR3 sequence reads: CASSSDPDNSPLHF. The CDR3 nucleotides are TGCGCCAGCAGCTCGGACCCAGATAATTCACCCCTCCACTTT.

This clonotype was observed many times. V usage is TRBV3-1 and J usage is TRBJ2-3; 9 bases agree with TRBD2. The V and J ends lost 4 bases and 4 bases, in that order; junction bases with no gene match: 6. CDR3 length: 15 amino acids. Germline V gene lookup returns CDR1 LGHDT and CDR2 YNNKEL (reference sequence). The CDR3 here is CASSRYSGGADTQYF. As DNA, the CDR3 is TGTGCCAGCAGCCGTTATAGCGGGGGAGCAGATACGCAGTATTTT.

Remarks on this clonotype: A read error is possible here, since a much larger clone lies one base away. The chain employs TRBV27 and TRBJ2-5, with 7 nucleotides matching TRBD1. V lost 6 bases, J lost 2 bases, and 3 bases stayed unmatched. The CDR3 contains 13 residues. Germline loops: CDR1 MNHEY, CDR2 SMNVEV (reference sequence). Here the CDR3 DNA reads TGTGCCAGCAGATTGGGACAGCAAGAGACCCAGTACTTC. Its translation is CASRLGQQETQYF.

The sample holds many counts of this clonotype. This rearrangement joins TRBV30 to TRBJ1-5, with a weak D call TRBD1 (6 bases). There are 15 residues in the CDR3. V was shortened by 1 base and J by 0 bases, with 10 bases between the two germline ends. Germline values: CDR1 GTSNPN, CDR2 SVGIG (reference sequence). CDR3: CAWSAGHYSNQPQHF. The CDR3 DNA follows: TGTGCCTGGAGTGCGGGACATTATAGCAATCAGCCCCAGCATTTT.

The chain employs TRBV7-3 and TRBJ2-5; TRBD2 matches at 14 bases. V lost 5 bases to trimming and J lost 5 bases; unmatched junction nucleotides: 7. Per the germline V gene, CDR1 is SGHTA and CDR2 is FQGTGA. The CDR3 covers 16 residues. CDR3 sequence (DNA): TGTGCCAGCAGCCGACTAGCGGGGGGGCTATCGGAGACCCAGTACTTC. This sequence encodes CASSRLAGGLSETQYF. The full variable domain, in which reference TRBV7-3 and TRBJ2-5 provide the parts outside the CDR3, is GAGVSQTPSNKVTEKGKYVELRCDPISGHTALYWYRQSLGQGPEFLIYFQGTGAADDSGLPNDRFFAVRPEGSVSTLKIQRTERGDSAVYLCASSRLAGGLSETQYFGPGTRLLVL.

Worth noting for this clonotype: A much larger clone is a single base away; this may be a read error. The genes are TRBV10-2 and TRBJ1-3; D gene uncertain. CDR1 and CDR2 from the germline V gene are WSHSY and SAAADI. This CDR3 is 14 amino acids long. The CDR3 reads CASSETGSGSTIYF. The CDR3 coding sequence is TGCGCCAGCAGTGAGACCGGCTCTGGAAGCACCATATATTTT.

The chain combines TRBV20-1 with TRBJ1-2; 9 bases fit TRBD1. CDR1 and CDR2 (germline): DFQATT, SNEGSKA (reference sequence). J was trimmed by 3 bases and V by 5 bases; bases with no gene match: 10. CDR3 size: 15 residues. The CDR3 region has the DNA TGCAGTGCTTCGGCTGCGGACAGGGGCGACTATGGCTACACCTTC. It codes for CSASAADRGDYGYTF.

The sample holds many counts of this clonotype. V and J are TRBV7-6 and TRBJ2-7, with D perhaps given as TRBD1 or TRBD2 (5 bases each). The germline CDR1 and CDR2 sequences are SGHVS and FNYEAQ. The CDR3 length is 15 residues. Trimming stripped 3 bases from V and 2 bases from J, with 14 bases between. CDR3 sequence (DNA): TGTGCCAGCAGCTTGGGACGGTCTCCCCCCTACGAGCAGTACTTC. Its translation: CASSLGRSPPYEQYF.